This T cell receptor beta chain came from a study of CD8 T cells in ankylosing spondylitis. Study results and limitations: In ankylosing spondylitis blood, a motif of roughly 8 highly homologous TCR beta variants appeared characteristic.

TCRdb re-called the 5' RACE reads through MiXCR, storing one row per CDR3 protein. The sample includes 700,000 to 1,000,000 distinct CDR3 sequences, about 10% of them seen just once. Germline-derived CDR1 and CDR2 are MDHEN and SYDVKM. The CDR3 contains 15 residues. Trimming took off 4 bases at V and 3 bases at J, with 15 bases between the two ends. This clonotype was detected only a few times. The antigen remains undetermined. The chain combines TRBV28 with TRBJ1-2; D is ambiguous. This receptor was obtained from a male donor with ankylosing spondylitis. Sequencing was performed on blood, either unsorted or a sorted T cell fraction (not recorded which). In DNA, the CDR3 is TGTGCCAGCAGTTCGGGCGTGCTTACGCACTATGGCTACACCTTC. Its protein is CASSSGVLTHYGYTF.